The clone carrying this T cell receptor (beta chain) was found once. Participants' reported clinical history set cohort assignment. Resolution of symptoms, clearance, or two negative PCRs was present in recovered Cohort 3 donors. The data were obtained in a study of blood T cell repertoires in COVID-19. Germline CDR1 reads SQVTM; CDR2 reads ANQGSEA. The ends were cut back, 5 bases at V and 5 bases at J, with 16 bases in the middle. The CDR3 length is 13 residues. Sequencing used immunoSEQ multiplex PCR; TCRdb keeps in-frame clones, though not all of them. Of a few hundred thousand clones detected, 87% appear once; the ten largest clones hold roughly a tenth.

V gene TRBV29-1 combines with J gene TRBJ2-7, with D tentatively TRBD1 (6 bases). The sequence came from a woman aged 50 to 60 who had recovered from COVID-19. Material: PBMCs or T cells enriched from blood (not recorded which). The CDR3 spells CSVSGQYWNEQYF. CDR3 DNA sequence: TGCAGCGTTTCCGGACAGTACTGGAACGAGCAGTACTTC.